A selection of T cell receptor beta chains follows, all from one sample in a study of T cell responses to AZD1222 COVID-19 vaccine. Sequencing was performed with immunoSEQ multiplex PCR; in TCRdb, only in-frame clones are kept and a portion is missing. Among over 130,000 clones listed, more than 75% were seen once. The material sequenced was peripheral blood, taken 28 days after the second AZD1222 dose. The receptors here all came from an adult who received the AZD1222 COVID-19 vaccine. CDR3s include the opening cysteine and the closing phenylalanine or tryptophan. The D gene is left open where the match is weak. Size values are once, few and many counts, or a class for expanded clones, and some rows have none.

TRBJ2-1	TRBD1	NA	TRBV19	TGTGCCAGTAGTCCGGCAGGGGGTTGGGTTAATGAGCAGTTCTTC	CASSPAGGWVNEQFF
TRBJ2-7	TRBD2	NA	TRBV6-6	TGTGCCAGCAGCGCGGGGGGTTCTTACGAGCAGTACTTC	CASSAGGSYEQYF
TRBJ1-5	NA	NA	TRBV5-1	TGCGCCAGCAGCCCGACGTCTCAGCCCCAGCATTTT	CASSPTSQPQHF
TRBJ2-3	TRBD2	NA	TRBV2	TGTGCCAGCTCCCGGGGGGGGGCGTCAACAGATACGCAGTATTTT	CASSRGGASTDTQYF
TRBJ1-2	NA	once	TRBV19	TGTGCCAGCACGAGCGGATCCCCTTGGGGCTACACCTTC	CASTSGSPWGYTF
TRBJ1-5	TRBD1	NA	TRBV30	TGTGCCTGGAGTGGGGACAGGGTGGGCAATCAGCCCCAGCATTTT	CAWSGDRVGNQPQHF
TRBJ1-1	NA	NA	TRBV19	TGTGCCAGTAGTGCTGGACCGAACACTGAAGCTTTCTTT	CASSAGPNTEAFF
TRBJ1-2	TRBD1	NA	TRBV7-2	TGTGCCAGCAGCTCCGGGACAGGGGTCGGCTACACCTTC	CASSSGTGVGYTF
TRBJ1-6	TRBD1	few	TRBV7-9	TGTGCCAGCAGCTCGGGACAGGCTGCTAATTCACCCCTCCACTTT	CASSSGQAANSPLHF
TRBJ2-1	TRBD1	once	TRBV27	TGTGCCAGCAGTACCTATGGGGACAGGGAGGGTGAGCAGTTCTTC	CASSTYGDREGEQFF